This TCR beta chain was obtained from a study of PD-1 blockade in classical Hodgkin lymphoma. Study-wide results and caveats: Complete responders showed a baseline diversity that resembled the diversity of newly diagnosed patients.

V lost 0 bases, J lost 4 bases, and 11 bases stayed unmatched. Germline V gene lookup returns CDR1 MGHRA and CDR2 YSYEKL. This CDR3 is 17 amino acids long. Time point meaning: cycle 4 day 1 (C4D1), after 5 to 7 weeks of nivolumab. No patient escaped relapse after autologous stem cell transplantation, and brentuximab vedotin exposure varied. Purified CD4+ T cells were obtained from thawed PBMCs through magnetic negative selection. Regarding this clone: No antigen is known for it.

Sequencing was performed with immunoSEQ multiplex PCR; in TCRdb, only in-frame clones are kept and a portion is missing. This sample has around 25,000 clones; 65% to 90% occur once, and the top ten carry 3.1%. This chain connects TRBV4-1 to TRBJ2-5, with TRBD2 matching over 7 bases. This receptor was taken from a human donor with classical Hodgkin lymphoma. Specimen: CD4+ T cells from blood, collected before the fourth cycle of nivolumab. The CDR3 loop is CASSQERAGEGLETQYF. The CDR3 DNA reads as TGCGCCAGCAGCCAAGAGAGGGCCGGGGAGGGGTTAGAGACCCAGTACTTC.